One sample yielded the 6 T cell receptor beta chains listed below, sequenced in a study of T cells in Graves' hyperthyroidism and ophthalmopathy. The CDR3 regions of TCR beta were amplified from RNA transcripts. The HTBI primer set served for first-round RT-PCR of the TCR CDR3. TCRdb reprocessed the multiplex PCR reads with MiXCR, giving one entry per CDR3 protein. The sample carries about 660,000 distinct CDR3 sequences, 45% recorded once. Sequencing input: peripheral blood or thyroid tissue (not recorded which). The receptors stem from an adult man with Graves' disease, either hyperthyroidism or ophthalmopathy (not recorded which).

This clonotype was counted many times. The chain carries TRBV7-2 and TRBJ1-6, with D possibly matching TRBD1 (6 bases). Germline CDR1 reads SGHTA; CDR2 reads FQGNSA. V was clipped by 7 bases and J by 8 bases, with 15 bases between them. CDR3 size: 14 residues. CDR3 sequence: CASTSTGGDSPLHF. CDR3 DNA sequence: TGTGCCAGCACCTCGACGGGGGGCGATTCACCCCTCCACTTT.

The gene calls are TRBV12-3 or TRBV12-4 and TRBJ1-2; D might be TRBD1 (5 bases). The length of the CDR3 is 16 residues. Deletions cut 5 bases from V and 2 bases from J, with 18 bases between. DNA of the CDR3: TGTGCCAGCAGTCCCGGAAGTGGGACCTCCAACTATGGCTACACCTTC. The encoded protein is CASSPGSGTSNYGYTF.

The rearrangement uses TRBV7-2 and TRBJ2-7, with D maybe TRBD1 (5 bases). Germline loops: CDR1 SGHTA, CDR2 FQGNSA. This CDR3 is 14 amino acids long. Trimming took 6 bases from V and 3 from J, leaving 15 bases between them. In DNA, the CDR3 is TGTGCCAGCAGTCGAGCAGGGTTTGTCTACGAGCAGTACTTC. Translation: CASSRAGFVYEQYF.

The rearrangement uses TRBV7-2 and TRBJ1-1; D perhaps matches TRBD1 (5 bases). Germline-derived CDR1 and CDR2 are SGHTA and FQGNSA. The CDR3 totals 15 residues. The V end was cut by 0 bases, the J end by 5 bases, with 13 bases between. Here the CDR3 reads CASSLASGGRTEAFF. The CDR3 region has the DNA TGTGCCAGCAGCTTAGCTTCGGGGGGACGAACTGAAGCTTTCTTT.

V and J are TRBV6-9 and TRBJ1-2; no firm D call. The V end was cut by 4 bases, the J end by 3 bases, with 12 bases between. The germline V gene has CDR1 MNHGY and CDR2 SVAAGI. CDR3 length: 14 residues. In nucleotides, the CDR3 is TGTGCCAGCAGTTTATTCGGGCAGCACTATGGCTACACCTTC. Encoded protein: CASSLFGQHYGYTF.

V usage is TRBV7-2 and J usage is TRBJ2-7; the D gene could be TRBD1 or TRBD2 (6 bases each). Germline V gene lookup returns CDR1 SGHTA and CDR2 FQGNSA. The CDR3 is 12 amino acids. As DNA, the CDR3 is TGTGCTTTGGGCGAGAGGGGGGACGAGCAGTACTTC. Amino acids: CALGERGDEQYF.